A single sample gave rise to the 7 T cell receptor beta chains below, sequenced in a study of CXCR3-negative and CXCR3-positive naive CD8 T cells. The authors prepared UMI-labeled TRB cDNA libraries by 5' RACE. TCRdb reanalyzed the 5' RACE reads, giving one entry per CDR3 protein sequence and no DNA. Its table records around 50,000 distinct CDR3 sequences. Sample: naive CXCR3- CD8+ T cells from blood. Subset noted: CD45RO-CCR7+CD27+CD95- naive CD8+ T cells lacking CXCR3 (TNR3-). The receptors shown here come from a human donor in good health. Some clones in this sample may be carry-over from other donors' samples.

The CDR3 loop is CASSLKTYNEQFF. This chain connects TRBV14 to TRBJ2-1. The CDR3 loop spans 13 amino acids. Germline CDR1 is SGHDN and CDR2 is FVKESK.

The V call is TRBV15, the J call TRBJ1-2; the TCRdb call, TRBD1, lacks DNA for checking. The CDR3 runs 15 residues. The germline V gene has CDR1 LNHNV and CDR2 YYDKDF (reference sequence). This CDR3 reads CATSRATGRFYGYTF.

The gene calls are TRBV28 and TRBJ1-5; the TCRdb call, TRBD1, lacks DNA for checking. CDR1 is MDHEN, CDR2 SYDVKM, per germline. CDR3 length equals 17 residues. The CDR3: CASRAGTGAYSNQPQHF.

The V gene is TRBV7-3, the J gene TRBJ1-1; without DNA, the TCRdb call of TRBD1 cannot be checked. Germline V lookup: CDR1 SGHTA, CDR2 FQGTGA. The CDR3 runs 13 residues. The CDR3 is CASSTPGHTEAFF.

The chain joins TRBV6-5 to TRBJ1-5; with no DNA, the TCRdb D assignment of TRBD1 cannot be verified. The CDR3 covers 14 residues. Germline V gene sequence: CDR1 MNHEY, CDR2 SVGAGI. The CDR3 reads CASSPGWGNQPQHF.

The chain has TRBV30 and TRBJ2-2. Germline lookup yields CDR1 GTSNPN and CDR2 SVGIG (reference sequence). The CDR3 is 12 amino acids. Here the CDR3 reads CAWNSGGGELFF.

The gene calls are TRBV12-3 or TRBV12-4 and TRBJ1-1; the D call from TCRdb, TRBD1, cannot be confirmed without DNA. There are 13 residues in the CDR3. CDR3 protein: CASTLTGNTEAFF.